The 24 T cell receptor beta chains in this list originate from one sample, sequenced in a study of patients and donors after allogeneic stem cell transplantation. MiXCR, run by TCRdb on the RT-PCR reads, gives a single entry per CDR3 protein. The sample carries about 110,000 distinct CDR3 sequences, approximately 40% recorded once. The sequencing input was blood, either unsorted or a sorted T cell fraction (not recorded which). These receptors all come from a human donor who was either an allogeneic HSCT recipient or a stem cell or donor lymphocyte infusion donor (not recorded which). It is not recorded whose cells these are; they may come from a transplant donor.

The chain joins TRBV24-1 to TRBJ2-5; no reliable D call. V lost 1 base and J 1 base, leaving 12 bases between the germline ends. The CDR3 is 16 amino acids. In germline, CDR1 is KGHDR, CDR2 SFDVKD. The CDR3 is CATSDFSVAGQETQYF. The CDR3 DNA reads TGTGCCACCAGTGATTTTAGTGTTGCAGGCCAAGAGACCCAGTACTTC.

A remark on this clonotype: Here the CDR3 omits its conserved ending phenylalanine or tryptophan, so a read error is the likely source. This chain links TRBV11-2 with TRBJ1-1, with 7 bases that match TRBD1. This CDR3 is 15 amino acids long. J gave up 3 bases and V 5 bases, and 9 bases lay outside the gene matches. Germline-derived CDR1 and CDR2 are SGHAT and FQNNGV. The CDR3 sequence: CASSPRDRRYTEAFL. DNA for the CDR3: TGTGCCAGCAGCCCACGGGACAGAAGGTACACTGAAGCTTTCTTG.

This chain connects TRBV20-1 to TRBJ1-4; D remains ambiguous. The germline CDR1 and CDR2 sequences are DFQATT and SNEGSKA (reference sequence). The CDR3 has 11 amino acids. V lost 3 bases and J lost 7, with 6 bases in between. The chain's CDR3 is CSARYREKLFF. CDR3 bases: TGCAGTGCTAGGTACCGTGAAAAACTGTTTTTT.

This chain links TRBV30 with TRBJ1-1; no firm D call. The CDR3 has 14 amino acids. Germline V lookup: CDR1 GTSNPN, CDR2 SVGIG (reference sequence). With 3 bases removed from V and 0 bases from J, the gap between germline ends came to 11 bases. The CDR3 region has the DNA TGTGCCTGGAGAAGGTCCTCATTGAACACTGAAGCTTTCTTT. Protein product: CAWRRSSLNTEAFF.

The rearrangement links TRBV6-1 to TRBJ2-7; D perhaps matches TRBD2 (6 bases). Germline CDR1 and CDR2: MNHNS and SASEGT. V lost 5 bases to trimming and J lost 5 bases, with 16 bases between them. The CDR3 is made up of 14 amino acids. DNA of the CDR3: TGTGCCAGCAGTATCTCTGGGGGAGGCCACGAGCAGTACTTC. Translation gives CASSISGGGHEQYF.

This clonotype was recorded a few times. This chain joins TRBV5-6 and TRBJ2-5, with 9 bases identical to TRBD1. Germline CDR1 SGHDT, CDR2 YYEEEE. Trimming at V came to 4 bases and at J to 4 bases, leaving 5 bases not matched to a gene. The CDR3 sequence is 14 residues long. CDR3 DNA: TGTGCCAGCAGCCAGATGGGACAGGGAGAGACCCAGTACTTC. As protein: CASSQMGQGETQYF.

This clonotype was counted a few times. V is TRBV11-2 and J is TRBJ2-3; possibly TRBD1 for D (6 bases). The germline V and J ends were trimmed by 5 bases and 2 bases, with 11 bases remaining between them. CDR3 length: 14 residues. Per the germline V gene, CDR1 is SGHAT and CDR2 is FQNNGV. CDR3 residues: CASSRRDNTDTQYF. The CDR3 nucleotides read TGTGCCAGCAGCCGTCGGGACAACACAGATACGCAGTATTTT.

Details on this clonotype: Given the absence of the conserved phenylalanine or tryptophan at the CDR3 end, a read error is likely. This rearrangement joins TRBV7-2 to TRBJ1-1; 8 positions agree with TRBD1. CDR3 length: 14 amino acids. The V segment lost 6 bases and the J segment 10 bases; nucleotides outside the gene matches: 13. Germline CDR1 and CDR2: SGHTA and FQGNSA. CDR3 DNA: TGTGCCAGCAGTCCGGAAACCGGGACAGGAGGAGCTTTCTTG. Encoded protein: CASSPETGTGGAFL.

This clonotype was observed a handful of times. This sequence joins TRBV20-1 and TRBJ1-1, with D tentatively TRBD1 (5 bases). V gave up 3 bases and J gave up 1 base, with 15 bases separating them. The germline gives CDR1 DFQATT, CDR2 SNEGSKA (reference sequence). This CDR3 comprises 15 residues. This CDR3 reads CSARGWGRENTEAFF. DNA of the CDR3: TGCAGTGCTAGGGGTTGGGGACGGGAGAACACTGAAGCTTTCTTT.

As concerns this clonotype: A much larger clone lies one base from this, so it may be a read error. The gene calls are TRBV20-1 and TRBJ1-6, with TRBD1 as a possible D gene (5 bases). The V gene lost 2 bases and the J gene lost 12 bases, with 14 bases spanning the gap. The CDR3 consists of 13 residues. Germline-derived CDR1 and CDR2 are DFQATT and SNEGSKA (reference sequence). CDR3 sequence reads: CSARSAGTLPLHF. CDR3 nucleotide sequence: TGCAGTGCTAGATCGGCAGGGACCTTACCCCTCCACTTT.

The genes are TRBV29-1 and TRBJ2-7; 10 nucleotides line up with TRBD2. Losses at the gene ends were 7 bases for V and 2 bases for J; bases not matched to a gene: 8. CDR1 and CDR2 (germline): SQVTM, ANQGSEA. This CDR3 contains 14 residues. CDR3 sequence (DNA): TGCAGCGCCGGGGTACTAGCGGGGACCTACGAGCAGTACTTC. As protein: CSAGVLAGTYEQYF.

This chain links TRBV6-5 with TRBJ1-5; TRBD1 might be the D (5 bases). This CDR3 spans 14 amino acids. Germline V gives CDR1 MNHEY, CDR2 SVGAGI. V lost 5 bases to trimming and J lost 3 bases, with 11 bases between them. CDR3 in amino acids: CASSTDSSNQPQHF. In DNA, the CDR3 is TGTGCCAGCAGTACCGACAGCTCCAATCAGCCCCAGCATTTT.

The rearrangement joins TRBV28 to TRBJ2-5; TRBD1 might be the D (5 bases). The CDR3 contains 15 residues. V lost 4 bases, J lost 4 bases, and 16 bases lay in between. Germline-derived CDR1 and CDR2 are MDHEN and SYDVKM. CDR3 protein: CASSSGMGRGETQYF. CDR3 in DNA: TGTGCCAGCAGTTCAGGGATGGGTAGAGGAGAGACCCAGTACTTC.

The chain is built from TRBV28 and TRBJ1-2; 7 bases match TRBD1. The CDR3 covers 13 residues. With V trimmed by 5 bases and J by 4 bases, 4 bases remained unmatched. The V gene's germline CDR1 is MDHEN and CDR2 SYDVKM. CDR3 amino acids: CASSPRTGYGYTF. CDR3 DNA sequence: TGTGCCAGCAGTCCCCGGACAGGCTATGGCTACACCTTC.

The chain combines TRBV15 with TRBJ2-3; 7 bases line up with TRBD2. From germline, CDR1 is LNHNV and CDR2 YYDKDF (reference sequence). The junction had 11 bases not matched to a gene; V was cut back by 0 bases and J by 5 bases. The CDR3 covers 17 residues. CDR3 residues: CATSRDLGGPWRDTQYF. Here the CDR3 DNA reads TGTGCCACCAGCAGAGATCTGGGAGGGCCTTGGAGAGATACGCAGTATTTT.

This clonotype was counted many times. The J gene is TRBJ2-1, the V gene TRBV7-3, with a tentative D call TRBD2 (6 bases). The V gene's germline CDR1 is SGHTA and CDR2 FQGTGA. The V gene lost 4 bases and the J gene lost 6 bases, with 16 bases spanning the gap. The CDR3 is made up of 15 amino acids. The CDR3 DNA sequence: TGTGCCAGCAGCTCCACCGGGACTTCCCCCAATGAGCAGTTCTTC. It codes for CASSSTGTSPNEQFF. The whole variable domain, remainder taken from reference TRBV7-3 and TRBJ2-1, is GAGVSQTPSNKVTEKGKYVELRCDPISGHTALYWYRQSLGQGPEFLIYFQGTGAADDSGLPNDRFFAVRPEGSVSTLKIQRTERGDSAVYLCASSSTGTSPNEQFFGPGTRLTVL.

The genes are TRBV6-5 and TRBJ1-4; unclear D gene. The CDR3 has 12 residues. V lost 8 bases and J lost 11, with 15 bases in between. Germline CDR1 MNHEY, CDR2 SVGAGI. The CDR3 loop reads CASGEAQGKLFF. CDR3 in DNA: TGTGCCAGCGGCGAAGCCCAAGGGAAACTGTTTTTT.

The rearrangement joins TRBV6-5 to TRBJ1-4; TRBD1 aligns across 8 bases. With V trimmed by 6 bases and J by 7 bases, 4 bases remained unmatched. Germline values: CDR1 MNHEY, CDR2 SVGAGI. The CDR3 spans 13 residues. CDR3 region: CASRRGQGEKLFF. The CDR3 bases are TGTGCCAGCAGGAGAGGACAGGGTGAAAAACTGTTTTTT.

V gene TRBV2 combines with J gene TRBJ2-7; D possibly matches TRBD1 or TRBD2 (7 bases each). The CDR3 has 13 residues. The V gene's germline CDR1 is SNHLY and CDR2 FYNNEI. The V end lost 11 bases, the J end lost 7 bases, and 21 bases lay between the germline ends. CDR3 sequence: CAAGGEVRLEQYF. CDR3 DNA: TGTGCCGCAGGGGGGGAGGTTCGCTTGGAGCAGTACTTC. The variable domain in full, completed from reference TRBV2 and TRBJ2-7, reads EPEVTQTPSHQVTQMGQEVILRCVPISNHLYFYWYRQILGQKVEFLVSFYNNEISEKSEIFDDQFSVERPDGSNFTLKIRSTKLEDSAMYFCAAGGEVRLEQYFGPGTRLTVT.

This clonotype was seen a few times. The gene calls are TRBV7-2 and TRBJ2-1, with D possibly matching TRBD2 (6 bases). Trimming removed 2 bases at V and 4 bases at J, with 12 bases between. Looked up from germline, CDR1 is SGHTA and CDR2 is FQGNSA. This CDR3 comprises 15 residues. The CDR3 region is CASSLFGGSYNEQFF. The CDR3 DNA follows: TGTGCCAGCAGCTTATTCGGGGGTTCTTACAATGAGCAGTTCTTC.

This chain uses TRBV24-1 with TRBJ2-1; 10 bases align to TRBD2. V shed 10 bases, J shed 10 bases, and the junction held 9 bases outside the gene matches. This CDR3 has 13 amino acids. Germline-derived CDR1 and CDR2 are KGHDR and SFDVKD. The CDR3 loop is CATSRLAGGEQFF. The CDR3 DNA reads TGTGCCACGTCCAGACTAGCGGGCGGGGAGCAGTTCTTC.

The CDR3 coding sequence is TGTGCCAGCTCACCACTCAGTTGGGGACAAAACACTGAAGCTTTCTTT. Amino acid sequence: CASSPLSWGQNTEAFF. The chain recombines TRBV18 with TRBJ1-1, with D possibly TRBD1 on 6 matching bases. V was cut by 1 base and J by 2 bases, with 14 bases left in between. The CDR3 covers 16 residues. Germline V gene lookup returns CDR1 KGHSH and CDR2 LQKENI. Based on the CDR3 plus reference TRBV18 and TRBJ1-1, the full variable domain is NAGVMQNPRHLVRRRGQEARLRCSPMKGHSHVYWYRQLPEEGLKFMVYLQKENIIDESGMPKERFSAEFPKEGPSILRIQQVVRGDSAAYFCASSPLSWGQNTEAFFGQGTRLTVV.

The rearrangement links TRBV11-3 to TRBJ2-5; 14 bases are a match to TRBD2. This CDR3 comprises 15 residues. Losses at the gene ends were 5 bases for V and 5 bases for J; bases not matched to a gene: 4. The germline gives CDR1 SGHNT, CDR2 YENEEA. The CDR3 sequence: CASSMGLAGVETQYF. The CDR3 DNA sequence: TGTGCCAGCAGCATGGGACTAGCGGGAGTTGAGACCCAGTACTTC.

The rearrangement uses TRBV20-1 and TRBJ2-7, with D unresolved. CDR3 length: 12 residues. CDR1 is DFQATT, CDR2 SNEGSKA, per germline (reference sequence). Deletions cut 6 bases from V and 3 bases from J, with 12 bases between. Here the CDR3 reads CSAARVGYEQYF. In DNA, the CDR3 is TGCAGTGCCGCAAGAGTTGGCTACGAGCAGTACTTC.